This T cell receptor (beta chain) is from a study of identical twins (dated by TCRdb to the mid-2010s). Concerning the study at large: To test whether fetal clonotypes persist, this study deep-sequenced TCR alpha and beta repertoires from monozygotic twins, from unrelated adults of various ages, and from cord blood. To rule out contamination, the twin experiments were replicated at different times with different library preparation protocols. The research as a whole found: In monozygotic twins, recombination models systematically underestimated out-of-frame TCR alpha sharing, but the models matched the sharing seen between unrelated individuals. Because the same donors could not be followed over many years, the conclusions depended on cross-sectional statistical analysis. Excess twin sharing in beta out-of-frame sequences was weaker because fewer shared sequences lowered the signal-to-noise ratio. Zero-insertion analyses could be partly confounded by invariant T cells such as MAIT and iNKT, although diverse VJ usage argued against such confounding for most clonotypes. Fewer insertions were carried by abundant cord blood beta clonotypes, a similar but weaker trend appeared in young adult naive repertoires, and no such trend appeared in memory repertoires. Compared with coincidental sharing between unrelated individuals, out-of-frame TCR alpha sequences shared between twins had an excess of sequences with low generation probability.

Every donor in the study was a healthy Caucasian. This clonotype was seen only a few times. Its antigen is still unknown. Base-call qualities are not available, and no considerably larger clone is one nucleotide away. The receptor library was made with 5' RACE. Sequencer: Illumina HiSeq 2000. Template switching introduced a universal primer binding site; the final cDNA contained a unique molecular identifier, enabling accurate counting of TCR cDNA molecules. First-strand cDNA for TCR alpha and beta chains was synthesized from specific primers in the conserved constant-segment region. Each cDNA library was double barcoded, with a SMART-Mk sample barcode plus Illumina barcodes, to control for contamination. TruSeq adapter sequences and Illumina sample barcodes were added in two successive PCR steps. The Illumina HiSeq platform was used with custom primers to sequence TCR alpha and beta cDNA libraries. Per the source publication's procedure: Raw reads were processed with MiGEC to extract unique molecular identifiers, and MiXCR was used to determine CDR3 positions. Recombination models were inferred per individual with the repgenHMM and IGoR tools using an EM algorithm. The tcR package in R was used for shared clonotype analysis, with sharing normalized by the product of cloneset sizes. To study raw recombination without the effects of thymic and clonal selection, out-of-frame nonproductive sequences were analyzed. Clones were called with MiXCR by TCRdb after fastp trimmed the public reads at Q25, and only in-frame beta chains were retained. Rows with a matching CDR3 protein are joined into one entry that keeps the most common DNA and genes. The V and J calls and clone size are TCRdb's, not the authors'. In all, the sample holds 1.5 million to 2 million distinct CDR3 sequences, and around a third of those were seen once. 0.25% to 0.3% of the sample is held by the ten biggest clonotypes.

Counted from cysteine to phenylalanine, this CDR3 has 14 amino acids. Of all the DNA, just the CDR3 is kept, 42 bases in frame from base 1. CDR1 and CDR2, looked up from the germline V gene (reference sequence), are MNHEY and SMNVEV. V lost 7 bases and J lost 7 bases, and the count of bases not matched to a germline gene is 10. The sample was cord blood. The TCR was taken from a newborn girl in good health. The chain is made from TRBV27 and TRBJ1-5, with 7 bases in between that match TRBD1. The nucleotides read TGTGCCAGCACCCGCATACAGGGGAGCCAGCCCCAGCATTTT. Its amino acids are CASTRIQGSQPQHF.